Listed here is a single T cell receptor (beta chain). This CDR3 is built from 13 residues. J gave up 3 bases and V 6 bases, and 4 bases lay outside the gene matches. The authors' processing: The assay estimated nucleated cells by amplifying reference gene primers. Here immunoSEQ multiplex PCR was the method, and the copy in TCRdb shows in-frame clones only, minus some. The DNA gave D and trimming, while V, J and clone size come from that table. The sample has about 170,000 clones, approximately 84% seen once; the top ten hold 2.5% to 3%. The data were taken from a study of blood T cell repertoires in COVID-19. Study-level information: T cells, B-cell-depleted T cells, or PBMCs provided the cDNA or gDNA that served as material.

This TCR was sampled from a woman at least 80 years old with COVID-19, enrolled during active disease. Sequenced sample: peripheral blood. The chain recombines TRBV12-3 or TRBV12-4 with TRBJ2-7; 8 bases line up with TRBD1. CDR3 sequence reads: CASRPGQGYEQYF. The CDR3 region has the DNA TGTGCCAGCAGACCCGGACAGGGCTACGAGCAGTACTTC.